Below, one TCR beta chain is given with its context. Original data processing: Reference gene primer amplification gave estimated nucleated cell counts. Method: immunoSEQ multiplex PCR; TCRdb's copy keeps in-frame clones and lacks some. Clonal size and the V and J genes are those of that table, whereas D and trimming came from the DNA. The sample consists of around 300,000 clones, 75% to 90% of them appearing once. The data belong to a study of blood T cell repertoires in COVID-19. Study at large: Spain, Italy and the United States supplied samples that represented acute and convalescent COVID-19. T cells, B-cell-depleted T cells, or PBMCs supplied cDNA or gDNA.

Germline lookup yields CDR1 SGHRS and CDR2 YFSETQ. The CDR3 contains 14 residues. The germline V and J ends were trimmed by 0 bases and 3 bases, with 7 bases remaining between them. The J gene is TRBJ2-1, the V gene TRBV5-1, with a tentative D call TRBD2 (6 bases). Material: peripheral blood. The sequence derives from a woman between 40 and 55 years old who had recovered from COVID-19. The chain's CDR3 is CASSLGGLYNEQFF. The CDR3 DNA is TGCGCCAGCAGCTTGGGGGGACTCTACAATGAGCAGTTCTTC.